This T cell receptor (beta chain) was captured in a study of cytomegalovirus exposure and HLA in healthy donors. The CDR3 is 15 amino acids. Germline V CDR1 and CDR2: SGHDT, YYEEEE. V shed 0 bases and J 5 bases; nucleotides not matched to a gene: 5. On this clone itself: What it binds is not known.

General study points: Upon later analysis, TCR association rates were observed to vary by HLA locus, being highest for DRB1 and lowest for HLA-C. Later, an analysis found that common viral pathogens appeared to be linked with several of the most significant clusters.

PCR used 60 Vbeta primers and 13 Jbeta primers. Sequencing was performed with immunoSEQ multiplex PCR; in TCRdb, only in-frame clones are kept and a portion is missing. The data hold roughly 79,000 clones, with approximately 74% observed a single time. The V call is TRBV5-6, the J call TRBJ2-1, with 7 bases that match TRBD2. Material for sequencing was PBMCs. The source is a woman between 45 and 60 years old in good health and CMV-seropositive. The CDR3 DNA follows: TGTGCCAGCAGCTTGGTTGGCGGGAGCGACAATGAGCAGTTCTTC. It yields the protein CASSLVGGSDNEQFF. Full variable domain (outside the CDR3, taken from reference TRBV5-6 and TRBJ2-1): DAGVTQSPTHLIKTRGQQVTLRCSPKSGHDTVSWYQQALGQGPQFIFQYYEEEERQRGNFPDRFSGHQFPNYSSELNVNALLLGDSALYLCASSLVGGSDNEQFFGPGTRLTVL.